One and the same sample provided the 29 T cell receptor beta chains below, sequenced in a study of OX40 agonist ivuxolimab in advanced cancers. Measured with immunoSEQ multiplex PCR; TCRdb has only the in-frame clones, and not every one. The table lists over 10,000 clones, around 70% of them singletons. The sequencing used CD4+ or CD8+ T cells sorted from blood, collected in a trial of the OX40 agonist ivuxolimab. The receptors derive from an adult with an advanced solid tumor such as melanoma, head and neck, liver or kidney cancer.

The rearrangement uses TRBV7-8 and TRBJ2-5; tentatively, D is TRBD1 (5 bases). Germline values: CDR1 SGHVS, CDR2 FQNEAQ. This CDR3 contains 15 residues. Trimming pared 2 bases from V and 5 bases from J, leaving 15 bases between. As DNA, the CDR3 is TGTGCCAGCAGCTTATACCAGGGTCCGAGCGAGACCCAGTACTTC. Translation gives CASSLYQGPSETQYF.

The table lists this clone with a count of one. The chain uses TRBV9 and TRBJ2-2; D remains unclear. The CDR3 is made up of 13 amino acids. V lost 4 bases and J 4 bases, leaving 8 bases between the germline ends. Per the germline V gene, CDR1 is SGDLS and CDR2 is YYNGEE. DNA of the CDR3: TGTGCCAGCAGCCCCATCACCACCGGGGAGCTGTTTTTT. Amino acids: CASSPITTGELFF.

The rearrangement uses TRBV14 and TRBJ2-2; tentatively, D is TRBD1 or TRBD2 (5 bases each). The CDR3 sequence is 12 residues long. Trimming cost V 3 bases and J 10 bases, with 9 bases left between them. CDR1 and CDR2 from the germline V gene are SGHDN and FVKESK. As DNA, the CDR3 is TGTGCCAGCAGCCAGGGACCCATGGAGCTGTTTTTT. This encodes CASSQGPMELFF. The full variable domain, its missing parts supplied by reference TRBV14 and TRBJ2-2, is EAGVTQFPSHSVIEKGQTVTLRCDPISGHDNLYWYRRVMGKEIKFLLHFVKESKQDESGMPNNRFLAERTGGTYSTLKVQPAELEDSGVYFCASSQGPMELFFGEGSRLTVL.

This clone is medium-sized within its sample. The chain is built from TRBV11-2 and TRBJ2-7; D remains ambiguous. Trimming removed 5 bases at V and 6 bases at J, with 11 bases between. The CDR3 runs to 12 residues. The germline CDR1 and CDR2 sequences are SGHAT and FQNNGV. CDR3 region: CASSHTGGEQYF. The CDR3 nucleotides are TGTGCCAGCAGCCACACTGGTGGCGAGCAGTACTTC.

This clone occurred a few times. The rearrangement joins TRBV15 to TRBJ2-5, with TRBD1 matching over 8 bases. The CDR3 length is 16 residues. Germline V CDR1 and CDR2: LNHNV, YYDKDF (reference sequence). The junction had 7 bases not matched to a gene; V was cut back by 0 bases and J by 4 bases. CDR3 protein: CATSRDSLDRGETQYF. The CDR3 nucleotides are TGTGCCACCAGCAGAGACTCCCTCGACAGGGGAGAGACCCAGTACTTC.

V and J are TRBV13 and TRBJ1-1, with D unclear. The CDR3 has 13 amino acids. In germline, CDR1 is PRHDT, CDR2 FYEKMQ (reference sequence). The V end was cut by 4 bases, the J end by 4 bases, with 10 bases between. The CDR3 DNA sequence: TGTGCCAGCAGCTACACCTCGGGCACTGAAGCTTTCTTT. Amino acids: CASSYTSGTEAFF.

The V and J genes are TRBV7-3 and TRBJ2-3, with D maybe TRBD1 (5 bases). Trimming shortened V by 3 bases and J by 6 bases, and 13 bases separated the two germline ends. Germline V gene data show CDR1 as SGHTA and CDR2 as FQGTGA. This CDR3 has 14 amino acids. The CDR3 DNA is TGTGCCAGCAGCTTTGGGGCCGGCGCGGATACGCAGTATTTT. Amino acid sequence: CASSFGAGADTQYF.

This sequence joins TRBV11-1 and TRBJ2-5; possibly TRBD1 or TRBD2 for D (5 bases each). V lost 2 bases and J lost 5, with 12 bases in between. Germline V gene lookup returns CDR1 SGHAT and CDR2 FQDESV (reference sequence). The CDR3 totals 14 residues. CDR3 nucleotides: TGTGCCAGCAGCTTATTTTCAGGGAGTGAGACCCAGTACTTC. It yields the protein CASSLFSGSETQYF.

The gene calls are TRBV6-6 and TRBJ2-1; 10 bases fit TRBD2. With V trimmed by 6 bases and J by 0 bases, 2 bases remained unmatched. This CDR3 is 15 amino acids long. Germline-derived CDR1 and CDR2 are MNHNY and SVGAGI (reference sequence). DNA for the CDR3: TGTGCCAGCAGAACTAGCGGGGTCTCCTACAATGAGCAGTTCTTC. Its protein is CASRTSGVSYNEQFF.

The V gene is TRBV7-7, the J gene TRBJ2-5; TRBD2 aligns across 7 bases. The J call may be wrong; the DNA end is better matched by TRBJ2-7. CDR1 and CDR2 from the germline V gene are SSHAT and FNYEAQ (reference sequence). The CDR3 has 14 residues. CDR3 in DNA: TGTGCCAGCAGCCCAGCGGGATCCCTTTACGAGCAGTACTTC. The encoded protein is CASSPAGSLYEQYF.

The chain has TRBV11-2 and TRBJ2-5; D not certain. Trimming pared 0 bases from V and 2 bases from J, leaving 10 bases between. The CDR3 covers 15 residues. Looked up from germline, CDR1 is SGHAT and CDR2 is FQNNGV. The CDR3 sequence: CASSLEIVVQETQYF. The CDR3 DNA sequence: TGTGCCAGCAGCTTAGAAATCGTCGTACAAGAGACCCAGTACTTC. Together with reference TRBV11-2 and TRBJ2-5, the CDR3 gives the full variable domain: EAGVAQSPRYKIIEKRQSVAFWCNPISGHATLYWYQQILGQGPKLLIQFQNNGVVDDSQLPKDRFSAERLKGVDSTLKIQPAKLEDSAVYLCASSLEIVVQETQYFGPGTRLLVL.

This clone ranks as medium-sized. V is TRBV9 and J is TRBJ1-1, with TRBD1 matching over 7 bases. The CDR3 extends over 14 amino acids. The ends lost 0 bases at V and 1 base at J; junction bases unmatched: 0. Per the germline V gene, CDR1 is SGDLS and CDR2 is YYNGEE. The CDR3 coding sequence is TGTGCCAGCAGCGTAGAGGGGGCGAACACTGAAGCTTTCTTT. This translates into CASSVEGANTEAFF.

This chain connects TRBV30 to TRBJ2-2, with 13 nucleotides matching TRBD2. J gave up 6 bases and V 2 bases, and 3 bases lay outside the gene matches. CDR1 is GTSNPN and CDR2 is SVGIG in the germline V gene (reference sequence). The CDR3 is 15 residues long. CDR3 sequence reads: CAWSTSGRASGELFF. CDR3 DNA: TGTGCCTGGAGTACTAGCGGGAGGGCATCCGGGGAGCTGTTTTTT.

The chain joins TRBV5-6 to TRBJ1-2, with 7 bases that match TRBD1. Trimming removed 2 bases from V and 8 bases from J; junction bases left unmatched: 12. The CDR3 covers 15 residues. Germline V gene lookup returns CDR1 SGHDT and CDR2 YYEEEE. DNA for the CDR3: TGTGCCAGCAGCTTACAGGAGGGGGCGAGATACGGCTACACCTTC. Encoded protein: CASSLQEGARYGYTF.

The CDR3 sequence is CASSLGGRTYEQYF. CDR3 in DNA: TGTGCCAGCAGCTTGGGCGGGAGAACCTACGAGCAGTACTTC. The chain employs TRBV11-2 and TRBJ2-5; 7 bases line up with TRBD2. The better agreement between TRBJ2-7 and the DNA end casts doubt on the J call. Germline assignment: CDR1 SGHAT and CDR2 FQNNGV. The CDR3 has 14 residues.

CDR3 in DNA: TGCGCCAGCAGCCAAAAAACAGGGAGCAATCAGCCCCAGCATTTT. Its translation: CASSQKTGSNQPQHF. The gene calls are TRBV4-1 and TRBJ1-5, with TRBD1 as a possible D gene (6 bases). Germline CDR1 reads MGHRA; CDR2 reads YSYEKL. The ends were cut back, 2 bases at V and 1 base at J, with 9 bases in the middle. This CDR3 is built from 15 residues.

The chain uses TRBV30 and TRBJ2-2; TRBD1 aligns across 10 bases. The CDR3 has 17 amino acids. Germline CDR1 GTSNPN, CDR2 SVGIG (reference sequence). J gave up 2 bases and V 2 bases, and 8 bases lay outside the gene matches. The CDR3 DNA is TGTGCCTGGAGTTCCCCGCAGACAGGGGGCAACACCGGGGAGCTGTTTTTT. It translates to CAWSSPQTGGNTGELFF. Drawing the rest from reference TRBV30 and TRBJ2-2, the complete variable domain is SQTIHQWPATLVQPVGSPLSLECTVEGTSNPNLYWYRQAAGRGLQLLFYSVGIGQISSEVPQNLSASRPQDRQFILSSKKLLLSDSGFYLCAWSSPQTGGNTGELFFGEGSRLTVL.

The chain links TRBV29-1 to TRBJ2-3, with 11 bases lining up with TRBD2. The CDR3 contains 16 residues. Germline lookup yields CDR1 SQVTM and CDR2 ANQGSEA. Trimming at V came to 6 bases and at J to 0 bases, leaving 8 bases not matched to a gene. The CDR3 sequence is CSVEGLAAPSTDTQYF. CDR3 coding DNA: TGCAGCGTGGAGGGACTAGCGGCCCCTAGCACAGATACGCAGTATTTT.

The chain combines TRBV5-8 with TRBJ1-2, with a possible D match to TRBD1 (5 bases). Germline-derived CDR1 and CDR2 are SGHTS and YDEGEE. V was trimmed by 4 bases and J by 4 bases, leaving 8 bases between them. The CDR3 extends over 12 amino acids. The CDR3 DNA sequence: TGTGCCAGCAGCCGGGGGGGCTATGGCTACACCTTC. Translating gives CASSRGGYGYTF.

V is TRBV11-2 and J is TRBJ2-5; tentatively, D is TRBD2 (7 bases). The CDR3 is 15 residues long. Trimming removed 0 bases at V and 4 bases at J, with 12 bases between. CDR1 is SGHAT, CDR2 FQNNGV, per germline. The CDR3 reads CASSLEVGGGETQYF. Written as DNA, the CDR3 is TGTGCCAGCAGCTTAGAAGTGGGAGGGGGAGAGACCCAGTACTTC.

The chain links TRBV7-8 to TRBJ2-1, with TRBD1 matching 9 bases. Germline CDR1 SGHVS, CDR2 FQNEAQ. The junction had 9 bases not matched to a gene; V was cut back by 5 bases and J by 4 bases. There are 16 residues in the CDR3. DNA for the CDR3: TGTGCCAGCAGCACCACTCACGGGACAGGGTACAATGAGCAGTTCTTC. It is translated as CASSTTHGTGYNEQFF.

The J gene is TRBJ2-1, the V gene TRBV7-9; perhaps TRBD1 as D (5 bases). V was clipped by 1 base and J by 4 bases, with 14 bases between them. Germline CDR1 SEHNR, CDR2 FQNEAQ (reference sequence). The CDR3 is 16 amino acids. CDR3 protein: CASSLDGLRGYNEQFF. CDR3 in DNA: TGTGCCAGCAGCTTAGACGGGCTTAGGGGTTACAATGAGCAGTTCTTC.

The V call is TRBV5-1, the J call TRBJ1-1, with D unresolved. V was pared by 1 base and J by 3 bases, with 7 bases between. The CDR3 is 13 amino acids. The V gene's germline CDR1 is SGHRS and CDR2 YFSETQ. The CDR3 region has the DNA TGCGCCAGCAGCTTGTGGTTCTACACTGAAGCTTTCTTT. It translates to CASSLWFYTEAFF.

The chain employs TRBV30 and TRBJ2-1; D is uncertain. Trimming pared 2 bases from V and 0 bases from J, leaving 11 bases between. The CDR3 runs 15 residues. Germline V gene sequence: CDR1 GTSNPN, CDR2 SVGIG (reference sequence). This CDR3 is CAWSSVANSYNEQFF. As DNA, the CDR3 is TGTGCCTGGAGTTCGGTGGCTAACTCCTACAATGAGCAGTTCTTC.

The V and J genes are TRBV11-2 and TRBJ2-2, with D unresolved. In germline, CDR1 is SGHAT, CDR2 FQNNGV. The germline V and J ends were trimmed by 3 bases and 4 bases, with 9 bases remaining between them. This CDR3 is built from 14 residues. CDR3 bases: TGTGCCAGCAGCTTCTGGGGTGGCACCGGGGAGCTGTTTTTT. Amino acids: CASSFWGGTGELFF.

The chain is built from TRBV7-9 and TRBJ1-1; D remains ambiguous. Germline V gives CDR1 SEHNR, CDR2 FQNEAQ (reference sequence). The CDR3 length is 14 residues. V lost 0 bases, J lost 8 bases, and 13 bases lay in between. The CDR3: CASSLAVRTAEAFF. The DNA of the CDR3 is TGTGCCAGCAGCTTAGCGGTGAGGACCGCCGAAGCTTTCTTT.

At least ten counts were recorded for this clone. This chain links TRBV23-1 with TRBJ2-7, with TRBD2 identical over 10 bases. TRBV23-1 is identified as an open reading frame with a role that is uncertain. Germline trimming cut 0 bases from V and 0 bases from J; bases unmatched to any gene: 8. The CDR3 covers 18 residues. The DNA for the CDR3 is TGCGCCAGCAGTCAATCTGAACGCGGACTAGCGGACTCCTACGAGCAGTACTTC. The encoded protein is CASSQSERGLADSYEQYF.

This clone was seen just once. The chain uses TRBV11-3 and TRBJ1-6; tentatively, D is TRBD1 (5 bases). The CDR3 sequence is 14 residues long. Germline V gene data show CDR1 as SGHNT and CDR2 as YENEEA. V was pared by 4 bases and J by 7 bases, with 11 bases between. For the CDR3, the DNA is TGTGCCAGCAGCTCAGGGAATTCGAATTCACCCCTCCACTTT. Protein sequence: CASSSGNSNSPLHF.

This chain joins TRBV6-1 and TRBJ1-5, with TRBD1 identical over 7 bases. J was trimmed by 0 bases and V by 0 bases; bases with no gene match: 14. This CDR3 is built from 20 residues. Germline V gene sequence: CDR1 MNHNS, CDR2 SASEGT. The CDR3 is CASSEAPGGWGPYSNQPQHF. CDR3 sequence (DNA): TGTGCCAGCAGTGAAGCACCAGGGGGGTGGGGGCCCTATAGCAATCAGCCCCAGCATTTT.